These 13 T cell receptor beta chains were all obtained from the same sample, sequenced in a study of control samples from healthy donors and cancer patients. Sequenced by immunoSEQ multiplex PCR; TCRdb stores in-frame clones only, minus some. The top ten clones hold under 7% of a sample with around 140,000 clones, over 85% of them seen once. What was sequenced was blood. The receptor source for this set is a man younger than 35 in good health.

V usage is TRBV13 and J usage is TRBJ1-1, with D hard to call. With 4 bases removed from V and 1 base from J, the gap between germline ends came to 10 bases. CDR1 PRHDT and CDR2 FYEKMQ come from the germline V gene (reference sequence). The CDR3 is made up of 14 amino acids. CDR3 DNA: TGTGCCAGCAGCTCGGGTGGTCCGAACACTGAAGCTTTCTTT. Protein sequence: CASSSGGPNTEAFF. The whole variable domain, filled in from reference TRBV13 and TRBJ1-1, reads AAGVIQSPRHLIKEKRETATLKCYPIPRHDTVYWYQQGPGQDPQFLISFYEKMQSDKGSIPDRFSAQQFSDYHSELNMSSLELGDSALYFCASSSGGPNTEAFFGQGTRLTVV.

The genes are TRBV7-2 and TRBJ2-1; 12 nucleotides agree with TRBD2. Trimming took 6 bases from V and 8 from J; bases not matched to a gene: 8. The CDR3 consists of 15 residues. Germline V gene lookup returns CDR1 SGHTA and CDR2 FQGNSA. CDR3 residues: CASSPQTSGSYEQFF. The CDR3, as DNA: TGTGCCAGCAGTCCACAGACTAGCGGGAGCTATGAGCAGTTCTTC.

This rearrangement joins TRBV6-5 to TRBJ2-7; TRBD2 might be the D (7 bases). Germline V CDR1 and CDR2: MNHEY, SVGAGI. Trimming shortened V by 7 bases and J by 7 bases, and 11 bases separated the two germline ends. This CDR3 contains 11 residues. Written as DNA, the CDR3 is TGTGCCAGCAAGGGGGGGAGTGAGCAGTACTTC. It specifies CASKGGSEQYF.

This chain links TRBV10-3 with TRBJ2-7; D gene uncertain. V gave up 6 bases and J gave up 1 base, with 7 bases separating them. This CDR3 comprises 12 residues. The germline V gene encodes CDR1 ENHRY and CDR2 SYGVKD. The CDR3 DNA reads as TGTGCCATCAGAGACGGATCCTACGAGCAGTACTTC. Translated, it gives CAIRDGSYEQYF.

This clone was detected only once. The CDR3 DNA is TGTGCCAGCAGCTTAGTGGTACAGAACACTGAAGCTTTCTTT. It codes for CASSLVVQNTEAFF. V usage is TRBV7-2 and J usage is TRBJ1-1; no clear D. This CDR3 region has 14 residues. V dropped 1 base and J dropped 1 base, with 7 bases sitting between them. The germline V gene has CDR1 SGHTA and CDR2 FQGNSA.

The rearrangement uses TRBV19 and TRBJ1-3; no reliable D call. Germline loops: CDR1 LNHDA, CDR2 SQIVND (reference sequence). This CDR3 has 13 residues. With 6 bases removed from V and 0 bases from J, the gap between germline ends came to 6 bases. CDR3: CASRGGSGNTIYF. In nucleotides, the CDR3 is TGTGCCAGTAGAGGTGGCTCTGGAAACACCATATATTTT.

The chain combines TRBV27 with TRBJ2-7; perhaps TRBD2 as D (5 bases). There are 14 residues in the CDR3. From germline, CDR1 is MNHEY and CDR2 SMNVEV (reference sequence). V lost 5 bases and J 2 bases, leaving 13 bases between the germline ends. The CDR3 coding sequence is TGTGCCAGCAGTGTCGACCGGGGAGCCTACGAGCAGTACTTC. Translated: CASSVDRGAYEQYF.

The V and J genes are TRBV10-3 and TRBJ1-5; 7 bases align to TRBD1. Germline V gene data show CDR1 as ENHRY and CDR2 as SYGVKD. The CDR3 extends over 18 amino acids. With 6 bases clipped from V and 1 base from J, the junction kept 15 bases outside the gene matches. As DNA, the CDR3 is TGTGCCATCAGGAGGGCTTTGTTAACAGGGGCCAGCAATCAGCCCCAGCATTTT. Protein sequence: CAIRRALLTGASNQPQHF.

The chain couples TRBV19 to TRBJ2-1, with 10 bases aligning to TRBD2. There are 15 residues in the CDR3. The germline V gene encodes CDR1 LNHDA and CDR2 SQIVND (reference sequence). V dropped 5 bases and J dropped 5; count of bases not matched to a gene: 6. For the CDR3, the DNA is TGTGCCAGTAGTCTCGGACTAGCGGTAAACAATGAGCAGTTCTTC. This translates into CASSLGLAVNNEQFF. The complete variable domain, with remaining parts taken from reference TRBV19 and TRBJ2-1, reads DGGITQSPKYLFRKEGQNVTLSCEQNLNHDAMYWYRQDPGQGLRLIYYSQIVNDFQKGDIAEGYSVSREKKESFPLTVTSAQKNPTAFYLCASSLGLAVNNEQFFGPGTRLTVL.

The CDR3 loop reads CASSVGGESGETQYF. DNA for the CDR3: TGTGCCAGCAGCGTAGGAGGGGAGTCGGGAGAGACCCAGTACTTC. The V gene is TRBV9, the J gene TRBJ2-5; either TRBD1 or TRBD2 may supply D (5 bases each). The germline V gene encodes CDR1 SGDLS and CDR2 YYNGEE. V lost 0 bases and J lost 4, with 13 bases in between. The CDR3 totals 15 residues.

This chain uses TRBV7-9 with TRBJ1-2; unclear D gene. This CDR3 is built from 14 residues. CDR1 SEHNR and CDR2 FQNEAQ come from the germline V gene (reference sequence). The V gene lost 4 bases and the J gene lost 5 bases, with 14 bases spanning the gap. Here the CDR3 reads CASSSEGSAYGYTF. The CDR3 DNA is TGTGCCAGCAGCTCCGAGGGCAGCGCGTATGGCTACACCTTC.

The rearrangement uses TRBV12-3 or TRBV12-4 and TRBJ1-1; TRBD1 aligns across 7 bases. V lost 1 base and J lost 7; bases outside the gene matches: 3. The CDR3 extends over 13 amino acids. The DNA of the CDR3 is TGTGCCAGCAGTTTAGGAAGGGACAGTGAAGCTTTCTTT. It translates to CASSLGRDSEAFF.

The chain employs TRBV6-6 and TRBJ2-1; 8 bases map to TRBD2. Trimming took 4 bases from V and 5 from J; bases not matched to a gene: 7. Germline lookup yields CDR1 MNHNY and CDR2 SVGAGI (reference sequence). The CDR3 has 15 amino acids. This CDR3 is CASSFVGGGNNEQFF. The CDR3 coding sequence is TGTGCCAGCAGTTTTGTCGGCGGGGGGAACAATGAGCAGTTCTTC.